The source of this T cell receptor (beta chain) is a study of circulating and synovial CD4+ cells in juvenile arthritis. Study-wide points: Compared with bulk blood, circulating pathogenic-like lymphocytes shared substantially more CDR3 sequences with synovial T cells. T cell genome counts differed by at least an order of magnitude between CPL and CD4 samples. Deeper sequencing increased measured overlap with synovial clonotypes.

As to this clone: Its antigen is not known.

Sequencing used immunoSEQ multiplex PCR; TCRdb keeps in-frame clones, though not all of them. The table includes fewer than 35,000 clones, around 96% detected once. The germline V gene has CDR1 ENHRY and CDR2 SYGVKD. The CDR3 loop spans 14 amino acids. Trimming removed 2 bases at V and 6 bases at J, with 13 bases between. This clonotype was obtained from a human donor with juvenile idiopathic arthritis. This rearrangement joins TRBV10-3 to TRBJ1-1; the D gene is possibly TRBD1 (6 bases). Sequences were obtained from CD4+ T cells from blood. CDR3 DNA: TGTGCCATCAGTGAGCAGGCGGGGGCGGCTGAAGCTTTCTTT. It codes for CAISEQAGAAEAFF.